This passage covers 25 T cell receptor beta chains from one sample sequenced in a study of T cell changes during pregnancy in multiple sclerosis. The assay was immunoSEQ multiplex PCR, and TCRdb's table has in-frame clones only and misses some. The profile shows 70,000 or so clones, 90% to 95% of them singletons. The sample was CD4+ T cells from peripheral blood mononuclear cells, taken before pregnancy. The receptors here all came from a female donor with multiple sclerosis, enrolled in a pregnancy study.

The rearrangement links TRBV19 to TRBJ2-7, with 7 nucleotides matching TRBD1. The V segment lost 8 bases and the J segment 5 bases; nucleotides outside the gene matches: 12. The CDR3 loop spans 14 amino acids. In germline, CDR1 is LNHDA, CDR2 SQIVND (reference sequence). The CDR3 is CASRKSTGTDEQYF. The CDR3 DNA sequence: TGTGCCAGTCGAAAATCGACAGGGACCGACGAGCAGTACTTC.

This clone was seen a handful of times. The rearrangement links TRBV11-3 to TRBJ2-1; tentative D call: TRBD2 (6 bases). Trimming pared 6 bases from V and 9 bases from J, leaving 15 bases between. Germline V gene lookup returns CDR1 SGHNT and CDR2 YENEEA. CDR3 length: 13 residues. The CDR3 DNA reads TGTGCCAGCAGGTCCCGGGAGATAAGTGAGCAGTTCTTC. Translated: CASRSREISEQFF.

The rearrangement links TRBV7-9 to TRBJ2-3; a weak D match, TRBD1 (6 bases). The V and J ends lost 5 bases and 5 bases respectively, with 23 bases between them. The CDR3 is 17 amino acids. The germline V gene encodes CDR1 SEHNR and CDR2 FQNEAQ (reference sequence). The CDR3 region is CASSIKRAGASRDTQYF. The CDR3 DNA reads as TGTGCCAGCAGCATAAAGAGAGCAGGGGCTTCGAGAGATACGCAGTATTTT.

This chain uses TRBV6-1 with TRBJ1-2; D might be TRBD1 (5 bases). Per the germline V gene, CDR1 is MNHNS and CDR2 is SASEGT. V was shortened by 0 bases and J by 3 bases, with 8 bases between the two germline ends. This CDR3 has 14 amino acids. The CDR3 nucleotides are TGTGCCAGCAGTGAAGCGGACACAGACTATGGCTACACCTTC. This codes for CASSEADTDYGYTF.

This chain uses TRBV28 with TRBJ2-7, with 8 bases lining up with TRBD1. In germline, CDR1 is MDHEN, CDR2 SYDVKM. The CDR3 totals 14 residues. With V trimmed by 2 bases and J by 7 bases, 7 bases remained unmatched. CDR3: CASSLGGQGGEQYF. In DNA form, the CDR3 reads TGTGCCAGCAGTTTAGGAGGACAGGGAGGAGAGCAGTACTTC.

This clone was seen only once. The J gene is TRBJ1-6, the V gene TRBV7-2; possible D gene TRBD1, 6 bases. CDR3 length equals 16 residues. CDR1 is SGHTA and CDR2 is FQGNSA in the germline V gene. Trimming took 5 bases from V and 7 from J, leaving 18 bases between them. The DNA of the CDR3 is TGTGCCAGCAGCCCCCCACAGGGCGCTCCCAATTCACCCCTCCACTTT. It codes for CASSPPQGAPNSPLHF.

The chain uses TRBV21-1 and TRBJ1-6. TRBV21-1 is a pseudogene locus. This CDR3 contains 18 residues. Written as DNA, the CDR3 is TGTGCCAGCAGGTACGGGGGGCATGGGTGCTCCTATAATTCACCCCTCCACTTT. Translating gives CASRYGGHGCSYNSPLHF.

This clone was observed a handful of times. This chain uses TRBV19 with TRBJ2-2, with 14 positions matching TRBD2. Trimming removed 10 bases from V and 6 bases from J; junction bases left unmatched: 4. Germline assignment: CDR1 LNHDA and CDR2 SQIVND (reference sequence). The CDR3 runs to 14 residues. CDR3 sequence: CATKTSGRAGELFF. The CDR3 DNA sequence: TGTGCCACCAAGACTAGCGGGAGGGCCGGGGAGCTGTTTTTT.

V and J are TRBV27 and TRBJ2-5; 12 nucleotides match TRBD1. There are 16 residues in the CDR3. The V and J ends lost 3 bases and 3 bases, in that order; junction bases with no gene match: 5. Germline loops: CDR1 MNHEY, CDR2 SMNVEV (reference sequence). In DNA, the CDR3 is TGTGCCAGCAGTTTCCTGGGACAGGGGGCGAAAGAGACCCAGTACTTC. Residues: CASSFLGQGAKETQYF.

This clone has only one observation. The chain is built from TRBV15 and TRBJ1-6; 7 bases agree with TRBD1. Germline values: CDR1 LNHNV, CDR2 YYDKDF (reference sequence). V lost 0 bases and J lost 5; bases outside the gene matches: 10. The CDR3 covers 18 residues. CDR3 sequence: CATSRDWQGGWNNSPLHF. For the CDR3, the DNA is TGTGCCACCAGCAGAGATTGGCAGGGGGGCTGGAATAATTCACCCCTCCACTTT.

CDR3 coding DNA: TGTGCCATCAGTGAACAGGGGTACGAGCAGTACTTC. It translates to CAISEQGYEQYF. This chain connects TRBV10-3 to TRBJ2-7, with TRBD1 matching 7 bases. The V gene's germline CDR1 is ENHRY and CDR2 SYGVKD. The CDR3 extends over 12 amino acids. Trimming at V came to 3 bases and at J to 4 bases, leaving 0 bases not matched to a gene.

V is TRBV2 and J is TRBJ2-7; D is ambiguous. The V gene lost 3 bases and the J gene lost 6 bases, with 9 bases spanning the gap. CDR3 length equals 12 residues. Germline-derived CDR1 and CDR2 are SNHLY and FYNNEI. CDR3 sequence reads: CASSDTGFEQYF. Here the CDR3 DNA reads TGTGCCAGCAGTGACACGGGTTTCGAGCAGTACTTC.

The chain combines TRBV5-1 with TRBJ2-5, with 8 positions matching TRBD2. The CDR3 has 15 amino acids. V dropped 0 bases and J dropped 2; count of bases not matched to a gene: 3. The germline gives CDR1 SGHRS, CDR2 YFSETQ. Here the CDR3 reads CASSLAASGQETQYF. The CDR3 DNA reads TGCGCCAGCAGCTTGGCAGCTAGCGGGCAAGAGACCCAGTACTTC.

The genes are TRBV2 and TRBJ1-1, with D possibly TRBD1 on 5 matching bases. CDR1 and CDR2 (germline): SNHLY, FYNNEI. V dropped 4 bases and J dropped 4 bases, with 13 bases sitting between them. CDR3 length: 14 residues. This chain's CDR3 is CASSGDGGRTEAFF. In DNA form, the CDR3 reads TGTGCCAGCAGTGGGGACGGGGGTCGCACTGAAGCTTTCTTT. Variable domain in full (rest from reference TRBV2 and TRBJ1-1): EPEVTQTPSHQVTQMGQEVILRCVPISNHLYFYWYRQILGQKVEFLVSFYNNEISEKSEIFDDQFSVERPDGSNFTLKIRSTKLEDSAMYFCASSGDGGRTEAFFGQGTRLTVV.

The chain has TRBV6-1 and TRBJ2-7, with TRBD1 identical over 8 bases. This CDR3 region has 15 residues. Germline CDR1 is MNHNS and CDR2 is SASEGT. With 5 bases clipped from V and 0 bases from J, the junction kept 6 bases outside the gene matches. In DNA, the CDR3 is TGTGCCAGCAGTATGGGGACAGGAATCTCCTACGAGCAGTACTTC. This gives the protein CASSMGTGISYEQYF.

V gene TRBV4-1 combines with J gene TRBJ1-4, with TRBD1 identical over 8 bases. The CDR3 is 15 residues long. V shed 0 bases, J shed 7 bases, and the junction held 4 bases outside the gene matches. Per the germline V gene, CDR1 is MGHRA and CDR2 is YSYEKL. CDR3 DNA: TGCGCCAGCAGCCAAGATCCCCAGGGGGCTGAAAAACTGTTTTTT. Translated, it gives CASSQDPQGAEKLFF.

In DNA, the CDR3 is TGTGCCAGCAGCTTAGGGCGGGAGATGGGGACCCAGTACTTC. Its translation: CASSLGREMGTQYF. The chain joins TRBV11-3 to TRBJ2-5; 7 bases are a match to TRBD2. Germline V CDR1 and CDR2: SGHNT, YENEEA. With 1 base clipped from V and 7 bases from J, the junction kept 6 bases outside the gene matches. CDR3 length equals 14 residues.

V and J are TRBV11-3 and TRBJ2-3; tentative D call: TRBD2 (5 bases). The V and J ends lost 5 bases and 7 bases respectively, with 13 bases between them. Germline V lookup: CDR1 SGHNT, CDR2 YENEEA. The CDR3 sequence is 13 residues long. CDR3 region: CASSLLLGNTQYF. CDR3 bases: TGTGCCAGCAGCCTACTCCTCGGGAATACGCAGTATTTT.

The chain employs TRBV19 and TRBJ2-1; D is perhaps TRBD2 (6 bases). Per the germline V gene, CDR1 is LNHDA and CDR2 is SQIVND (reference sequence). The CDR3 totals 14 residues. The V end was cut by 8 bases, the J end by 0 bases, with 11 bases between. CDR3: CASSSVSSYNEQFF. The CDR3 DNA sequence: TGTGCCAGTTCTAGCGTTAGCTCCTACAATGAGCAGTTCTTC.

The V call is TRBV9, the J call TRBJ2-1, with 10 bases fitting TRBD2. Germline V gene data show CDR1 as SGDLS and CDR2 as YYNGEE. The CDR3 has 19 amino acids. V shed 0 bases, J shed 1 base, and the junction held 10 bases outside the gene matches. This chain's CDR3 is CASSVELAGPPGSYNEQFF. The CDR3 nucleotides read TGTGCCAGCAGCGTAGAACTAGCGGGACCGCCGGGGTCCTACAATGAGCAGTTCTTC.

This clone is a singleton in its sample. This rearrangement joins TRBV28 to TRBJ1-5, with a tentative D call TRBD1 (5 bases). Deletions cut 6 bases from V and 6 bases from J, with 15 bases between. This CDR3 is built from 14 residues. Germline V CDR1 and CDR2: MDHEN, SYDVKM. The CDR3 nucleotides read TGTGCCAGCAGACTCGGAGGGGTGGGTCAGCCCCAGCATTTT. The encoded protein is CASRLGGVGQPQHF.

The chain employs TRBV10-3 and TRBJ1-1, with TRBD1 identical over 8 bases. Germline V CDR1 and CDR2: ENHRY, SYGVKD. Losses at the gene ends were 8 bases for V and 0 bases for J; bases not matched to a gene: 14. The CDR3 has 17 residues. The DNA of the CDR3 is TGTGCCATCGGCTCCGGGACAGGAAACCTAATGAACACTGAAGCTTTCTTT. Its protein is CAIGSGTGNLMNTEAFF.

This clone was seen a single time. DNA of the CDR3: TGTGCCAGCAGTCCAAACAGAAACATTCAGTACTTC. Protein: CASSPNRNIQYF. The rearrangement uses TRBV2 and TRBJ2-4; D gene uncertain. Between the trimmed V and J ends, which lost 5 bases and 6 bases, there was a span of 8 bases. Germline CDR1 SNHLY, CDR2 FYNNEI. The CDR3 sequence is 12 residues long.

The chain is built from TRBV30 and TRBJ1-6; D remains unclear. The CDR3 has 15 amino acids. The germline V gene encodes CDR1 GTSNPN and CDR2 SVGIG (reference sequence). V shed 1 base and J shed 9 bases, with 16 bases lying between them. In DNA, the CDR3 is TGTGCCTGGAGTGCCCGAGAATCCGGGAGTTCACCCCTCCACTTT. Translation gives CAWSARESGSSPLHF. Filled out from reference TRBV30 and TRBJ1-6, the complete variable domain reads SQTIHQWPATLVQPVGSPLSLECTVEGTSNPNLYWYRQAAGRGLQLLFYSVGIGQISSEVPQNLSASRPQDRQFILSSKKLLLSDSGFYLCAWSARESGSSPLHFGNGTRLTVT.

The chain combines TRBV15 with TRBJ1-1; 7 bases agree with TRBD1. After removal of 1 base from V and 5 bases from J, the junction contained 10 bases not matched to a gene. Per the germline V gene, CDR1 is LNHNV and CDR2 is YYDKDF (reference sequence). CDR3 length: 16 residues. CDR3 in DNA: TGTGCCACCAGCAGAGGGGTTACAGGGGCGAGGACTGAAGCTTTCTTT. It specifies CATSRGVTGARTEAFF.